This TCR beta chain was identified during a study of breast tumors, draining lymph nodes, adjacent tissues. Study-wide results and caveats: Data fit most tumor T cells coming from lymph node, expanding in tumor. Luminal-like breast cancer showed significantly greater tumor-nontumor repertoire similarity than basal-like breast cancer did. Tumor T cell lymph node origin was a supported hypothesis, not proven. Tumor TCR diversity was below lymph nodes but above nontumor tissue.

Germline-derived CDR1 and CDR2 are DFQATT and SNEGSKA (reference sequence). V gave up 5 bases and J gave up 2 bases, with 13 bases separating them. The CDR3 is 13 amino acids. TCRdb reprocessed the multiplex PCR reads via MiXCR and lists one record per CDR3 protein. The repertoire has 140,000 or so distinct CDR3 sequences, 30% to 35% of them found once; the top ten carry approximately 2.2%. This clonotype was seen at least ten times. Its specificity is not known. Breast cancer patients provided tissue from their axillary draining lymph nodes. V is TRBV20-1 and J is TRBJ2-7; D is perhaps TRBD2 (5 bases). The source is a female donor with breast cancer. Some clones in this sample may be carry-over from other donors' samples. Sequencing used axillary lymph node tissue. CDR3 nucleotides: TGCAGTGCTCAAGAGGGCCTAACCTACGAGCAGTACGTC. This encodes CSAQEGLTYEQYV.